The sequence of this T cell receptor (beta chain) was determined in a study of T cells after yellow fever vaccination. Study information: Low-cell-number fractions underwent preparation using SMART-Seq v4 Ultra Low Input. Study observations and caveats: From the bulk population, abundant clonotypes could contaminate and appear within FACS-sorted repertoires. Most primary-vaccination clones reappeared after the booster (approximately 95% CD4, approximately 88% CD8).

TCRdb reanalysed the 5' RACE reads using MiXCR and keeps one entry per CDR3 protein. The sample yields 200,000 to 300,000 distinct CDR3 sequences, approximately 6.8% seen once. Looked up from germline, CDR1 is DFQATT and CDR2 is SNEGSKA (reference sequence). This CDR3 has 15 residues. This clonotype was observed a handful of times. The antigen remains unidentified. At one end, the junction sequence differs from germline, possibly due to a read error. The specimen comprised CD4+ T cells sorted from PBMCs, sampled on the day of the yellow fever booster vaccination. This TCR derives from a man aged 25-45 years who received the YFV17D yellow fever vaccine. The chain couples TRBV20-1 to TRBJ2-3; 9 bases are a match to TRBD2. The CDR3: CCARDPGLAVHTQYF. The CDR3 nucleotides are TGCTGTGCTAGAGATCCGGGACTAGCAGTACATACGCAGTATTTT.